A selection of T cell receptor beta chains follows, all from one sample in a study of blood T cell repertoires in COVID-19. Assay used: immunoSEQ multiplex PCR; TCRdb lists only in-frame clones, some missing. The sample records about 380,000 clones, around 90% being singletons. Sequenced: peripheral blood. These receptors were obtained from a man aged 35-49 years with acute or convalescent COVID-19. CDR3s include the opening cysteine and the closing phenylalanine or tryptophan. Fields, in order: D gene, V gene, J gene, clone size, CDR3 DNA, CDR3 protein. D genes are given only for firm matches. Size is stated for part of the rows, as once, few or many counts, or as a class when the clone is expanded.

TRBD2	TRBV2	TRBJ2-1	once	TGTGCCAGCAGTGACCCCTCGCGGGGGGTAATCTTGAATGAGCAGTTCTTC	CASSDPSRGVILNEQFF
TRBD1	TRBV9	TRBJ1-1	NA	TGTGCCAGCAGCCCCCGGACAGGAGATAACACTGAAGCTTTCTTT	CASSPRTGDNTEAFF
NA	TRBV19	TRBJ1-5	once	TGTGCCAGTAGTATTTCGGCAGGGGAATTTCAGCCCCAGCATTTT	CASSISAGEFQPQHF
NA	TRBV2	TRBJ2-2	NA	TGTGCCAGCAGCTGGGAGGCCGGGGAGCTGTTTTTT	CASSWEAGELFF
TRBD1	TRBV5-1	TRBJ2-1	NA	TGCGCCAGCAGCTCGAACAGGGGGCGCGCCATAAGCTCCTACAATGAGCAGTTCTTC	CASSSNRGRAISSYNEQFF
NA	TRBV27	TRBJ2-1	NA	TGTGCCAGCAGTGTCGGCTCCTACAATGAGCAGTTCTTC	CASSVGSYNEQFF
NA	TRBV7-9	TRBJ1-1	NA	TGTGCCAGCAGATCGCCGTACGGGAACACTGAAGCTTTCTTT	CASRSPYGNTEAFF
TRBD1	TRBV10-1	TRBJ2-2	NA	TGCGCCAGCAGTGAGTCGAGGGGCAGGGGGCTGACCGGGGAGCTGTTTTTT	CASSESRGRGLTGELFF
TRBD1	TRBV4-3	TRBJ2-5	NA	TGCGCCAGCAGCCAAGATGGGACAGCCCAAGAGACCCAGTACTTC	CASSQDGTAQETQYF
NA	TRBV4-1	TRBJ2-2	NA	TGCGCCAGCAGCCTGGGCGACGGAACCGGGGAGCTGTTTTTT	CASSLGDGTGELFF
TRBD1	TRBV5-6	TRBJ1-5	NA	TGTGCCAGCAGCCTCACCGGGACAGGGGTCATTTTCCCCCAGCATTTT	CASSLTGTGVIFPQHF
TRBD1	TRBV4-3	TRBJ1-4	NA	TGCGCCAGCAGCCAAGAACAGGGGGCCTCTGAAAAACTGTTTTTT	CASSQEQGASEKLFF
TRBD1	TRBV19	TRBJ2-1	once	TGTGCCAGTAGTATCACGGGACAGGGCTTCAATGAGCAGTTCTTC	CASSITGQGFNEQFF
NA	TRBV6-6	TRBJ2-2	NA	TGTGCCAGCCAAGAAACGGGAGTGTACACCGGGGAGCTGTTTTTT	CASQETGVYTGELFF
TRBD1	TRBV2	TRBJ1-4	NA	TGTGCCAGCAGTTGGGACAGGGCGGCGGCTAATGAAAAACTGTTTTTT	CASSWDRAAANEKLFF
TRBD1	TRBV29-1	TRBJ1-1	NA	TGCAGCGTTGAAGACGGATCGGACAGGGTCACTGAAGCTTTCTTT	CSVEDGSDRVTEAFF
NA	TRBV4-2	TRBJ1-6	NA	TGTGCCAGCAGCCAAGCGCAGGAATATAATTCACCCCTCCACTTT	CASSQAQEYNSPLHF
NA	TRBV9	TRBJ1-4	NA	TGTGCCAGCAGCCCCCGTGGCGAACTAATGGGAAAACTGTTTTTT	CASSPRGELMGKLFF
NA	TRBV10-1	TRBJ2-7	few	TGCGCCAGTACCTCCGGGGAGCAGTACTTC	CASTSGEQYF
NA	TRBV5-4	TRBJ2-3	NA	TGTGCCAGCAGCTTGCTTGTCAGCACAGATACGCAGTATTTT	CASSLLVSTDTQYF
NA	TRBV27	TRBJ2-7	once	TGTGCCAGCAGTTTATTCGACAGGCACTACGAGCAGTACTTC	CASSLFDRHYEQYF
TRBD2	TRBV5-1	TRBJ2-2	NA	TGCGCCAGCTCCAGTCTTCGGGAGGGCGGGGAGCTGTTTTTT	CASSSLREGGELFF
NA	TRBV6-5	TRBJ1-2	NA	TGTGCCAGCAGTTACTCGGCAAACACCCCCTACACCTTC	CASSYSANTPYTF
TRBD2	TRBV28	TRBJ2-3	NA	TGTGCCAGCAGTTATGGACTAGCGGGGGATCCGGGTCGCACAGATACGCAGTATTTT	CASSYGLAGDPGRTDTQYF
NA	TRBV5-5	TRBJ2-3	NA	TGTGCCAGCGGGTCCTCGGCGGGGCAGGGAGATACGCAGTATTTT	CASGSSAGQGDTQYF
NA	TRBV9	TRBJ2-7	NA	TGTGCCAGCAGCGTGGGCCTCTCCTACGAGCAGTACTTC	CASSVGLSYEQYF
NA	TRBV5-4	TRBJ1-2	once	TGTGCCAGCACCCCAACTCCCCACGCGTACGATGGCTACACCTTC	CASTPTPHAYDGYTF
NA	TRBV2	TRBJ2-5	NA	TGTGCCAGCAGCAGGCTCCAGCCTACCAAAGAGACCCAGTACTTC	CASSRLQPTKETQYF
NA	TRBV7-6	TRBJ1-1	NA	TGTGCCAGCAGCTTATCAAGACTTGGGAACACTGAAGCTTTCTTT	CASSLSRLGNTEAFF
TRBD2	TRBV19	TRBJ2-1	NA	TGTGCCAGTAGTGTCGGCGGGAGGTCCCTCATCTCCTACAATGAGCAGTTCTTC	CASSVGGRSLISYNEQFF
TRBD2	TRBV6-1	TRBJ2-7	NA	TGTGCCAGCAGTGAACAGCGGGAGATCATCCACGAGCAGTACTTC	CASSEQREIIHEQYF
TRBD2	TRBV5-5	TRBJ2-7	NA	TGTGCCAGCAGCTTGGCCGGGAGGGCTCACGAGCAGTACTTC	CASSLAGRAHEQYF
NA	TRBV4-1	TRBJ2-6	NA	TGCGCCAGCAGCCAAGTCCAGAGGAGTAGTGGGGCCAACGTCCTGACTTTC	CASSQVQRSSGANVLTF
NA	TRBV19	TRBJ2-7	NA	TGTGCCAGTAGCCGAAAGGGGGAAGGGGACGGGAGGTTGGACGAGCAGTACTTC	CASSRKGEGDGRLDEQYF
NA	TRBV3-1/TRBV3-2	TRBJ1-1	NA	TGTGCCAGCAGCCGCGGGTCGCGCACTGAAGCTTTCTTT	CASSRGSRTEAFF
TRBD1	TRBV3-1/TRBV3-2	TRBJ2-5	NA	TGTGCCAGCAGCCAACAGGGGACAGTCGAGACCCAGTACTTC	CASSQQGTVETQYF
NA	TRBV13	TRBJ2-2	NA	TGTGCCTCCGGGAGCCCGGACACCGGGGAGCTGTTTTTT	CASGSPDTGELFF
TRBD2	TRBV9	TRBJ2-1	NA	TGTGCCAGCAGCCCTCAGGCGGGAGGTTCTAATGAGCAGTTCTTC	CASSPQAGGSNEQFF
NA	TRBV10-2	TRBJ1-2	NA	TGCGCCAGCATGAAGGACAGCTATGGCTACACCTTC	CASMKDSYGYTF
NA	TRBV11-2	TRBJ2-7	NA	TGTGCCAGCAGCCTCAGGGGAGCGCAGTACTTC	CASSLRGAQYF
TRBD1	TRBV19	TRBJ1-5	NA	TGTGCCAGTAGCACACTAAGGGGGCAAGGCAATCAGCCCCAGCATTTT	CASSTLRGQGNQPQHF
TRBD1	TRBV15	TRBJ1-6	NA	TGTGCCACCAGCAGCGAAGGGACAGGGACCAAACAAATTAATTCACCCCTCCACTTT	CATSSEGTGTKQINSPLHF
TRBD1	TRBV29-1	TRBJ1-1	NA	TGCAGCGTCGAAGGGACAGGGGCTTCTGAAGCTTTCTTT	CSVEGTGASEAFF
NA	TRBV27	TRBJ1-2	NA	TGTGCCAGTAGATCGACAGGCCTCTATGGCTACACCTTC	CASRSTGLYGYTF
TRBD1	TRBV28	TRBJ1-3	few	TGTGCCAGCAGTACCCGGACAGGGGGCTTGAACACCATATATTTT	CASSTRTGGLNTIYF
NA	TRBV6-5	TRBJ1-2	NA	TGTGCCAGCAGAAGGGGCGTAACAGCCTATAATGGCTACACCTTC	CASRRGVTAYNGYTF
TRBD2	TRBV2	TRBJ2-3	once	TGTGCCAGCTTATCTATGGGGCTAGCGGGAACAGATACGCAGTATTTT	CASLSMGLAGTDTQYF
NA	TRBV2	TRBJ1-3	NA	TGTGCCAGCAGTGACCCAGATTCTGGAAACACCATATATTTT	CASSDPDSGNTIYF
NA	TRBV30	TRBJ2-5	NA	TGTGCCTGGAGTCGGGGGGCGGATGAGACCCAGTACTTC	CAWSRGADETQYF
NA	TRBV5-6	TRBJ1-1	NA	TGTGCCAGCAGCTTGCTCAGGGGTACTGAAGCTTTCTTT	CASSLLRGTEAFF
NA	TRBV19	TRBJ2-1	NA	TGTGCCAGTAGTAACGCGGGCTTACGACACAATGAGCAGTTCTTC	CASSNAGLRHNEQFF
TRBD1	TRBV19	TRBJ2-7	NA	TGTGCCAGTAGTACCGGGACAGGGGGCTCGTACGAGCAGTACTTC	CASSTGTGGSYEQYF
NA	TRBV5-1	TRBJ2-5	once	TGCGCCAGCAGGCTGGAGTGGGAGACCCAGTACTTC	CASRLEWETQYF
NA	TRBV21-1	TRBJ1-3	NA	TGTGCCAGCAGCAGTAGGGGCACTCACTCTGGAAACACCATATATTTT	CASSSRGTHSGNTIYF
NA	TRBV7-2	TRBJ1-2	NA	TGTGCCAGCAGTCTCATCGACGGGAGTTATGGCTACACCTTC	CASSLIDGSYGYTF
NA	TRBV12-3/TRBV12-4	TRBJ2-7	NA	TGTGCCAGCAGAGGGCAGGGTTACTACGAGCAGTACTTC	CASRGQGYYEQYF
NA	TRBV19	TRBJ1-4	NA	TGTGCCAGTACCCCCGGGGCTAATGAAAAACTGTTTTTT	CASTPGANEKLFF
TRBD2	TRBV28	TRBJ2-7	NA	TGTGCCAGCAGGACTAGCGATTACGAGCAGTACTTC	CASRTSDYEQYF
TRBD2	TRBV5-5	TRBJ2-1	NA	TGTGCCAGCAGCTGGAGTGCTAGCGGGAGGGCCCATGAGCAGTTCTTC	CASSWSASGRAHEQFF
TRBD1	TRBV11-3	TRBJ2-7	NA	TGTGCCAGCAGCTTAGGAGGGGGCAGCGACGAGCAGTACTTC	CASSLGGGSDEQYF